Listed here is a single TCR beta chain. Method: immunoSEQ multiplex PCR; TCRdb's copy keeps in-frame clones and lacks some. Of about 14,000 clones detected, 30% appear once; the ten largest clones hold about 6.2%. This CDR3 is 15 amino acids long. Germline assignment: CDR1 SNHLY and CDR2 FYNNEI. With 8 bases clipped from V and 3 bases from J, the junction kept 10 bases outside the gene matches. This sample was included in a study of tumour-infiltrating T cells in Burkitt lymphoma. Study-level background: Survival, overall and progression-free, tracked with productive clonality.

Sequenced material: tumor tissue. The TCR originated in a human donor with diffuse large B-cell lymphoma. J is TRBJ2-1 and V is TRBV2, with 7 positions matching TRBD2. In DNA form, the CDR3 reads TGTGCCAGCCCGGGGGGTCAACCCAACTACAATGAGCAGTTCTTC. Amino acid sequence: CASPGGQPNYNEQFF.